This T cell receptor beta chain stems from a study of blood T cell repertoires in COVID-19. Individuals aged roughly 18 to 90 years were recruited from 20 to 25 US areas. Germline lookup yields CDR1 LNHDA and CDR2 SQIVND (reference sequence). Trimming stripped 3 bases from V and 5 bases from J, with 13 bases between. The CDR3 runs to 14 residues. TCRdb's table, derived via immunoSEQ multiplex PCR, lists solely in-frame clones and lacks some. This sample has 110,000 to 150,000 clones, with 78% found just once. The V call is TRBV19, the J call TRBJ2-5; D possibly corresponds to TRBD2 (6 bases). The sample consisted of PBMCs or T cells enriched from blood (not recorded which). The TCR comes from a woman between 45 and 60 years old who had recovered from COVID-19. DNA of the CDR3: TGTGCCAGTAGTATCCCGGGCCGGGGGGAGACCCAGTACTTC. Translating gives CASSIPGRGETQYF.